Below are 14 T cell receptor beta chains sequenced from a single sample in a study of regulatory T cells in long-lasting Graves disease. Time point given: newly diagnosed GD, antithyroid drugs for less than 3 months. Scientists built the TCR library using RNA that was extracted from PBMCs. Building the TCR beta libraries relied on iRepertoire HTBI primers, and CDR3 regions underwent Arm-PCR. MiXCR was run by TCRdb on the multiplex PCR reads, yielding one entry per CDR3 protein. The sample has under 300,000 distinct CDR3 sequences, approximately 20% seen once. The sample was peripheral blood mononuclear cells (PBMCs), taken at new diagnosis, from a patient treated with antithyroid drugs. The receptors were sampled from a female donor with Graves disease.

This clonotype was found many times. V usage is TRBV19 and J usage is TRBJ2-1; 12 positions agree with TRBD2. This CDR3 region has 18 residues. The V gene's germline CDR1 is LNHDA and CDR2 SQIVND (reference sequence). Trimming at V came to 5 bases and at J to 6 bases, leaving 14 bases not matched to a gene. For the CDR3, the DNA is TGTGCCAGTAGTCCGACCTGGGCTAGCGGGAGGGCCGGCAATGAGCAGTTCTTC. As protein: CASSPTWASGRAGNEQFF.

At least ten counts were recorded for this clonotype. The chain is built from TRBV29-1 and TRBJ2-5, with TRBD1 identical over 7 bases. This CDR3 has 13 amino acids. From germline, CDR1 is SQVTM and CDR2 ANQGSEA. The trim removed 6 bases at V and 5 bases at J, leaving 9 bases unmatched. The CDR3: CSVVQGSRETQYF. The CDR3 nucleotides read TGCAGCGTGGTACAGGGGTCGAGGGAGACCCAGTACTTC.

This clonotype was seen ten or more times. This chain's CDR3 is CASSLDLPVGYGYTF. CDR3 DNA: TGTGCCAGCAGTTTGGACCTCCCAGTGGGCTATGGCTACACCTTC. V and J are TRBV12-3 or TRBV12-4 and TRBJ1-2; D gene ambiguous. CDR3 length: 15 residues. The germline V and J ends were trimmed by 3 bases and 4 bases, with 15 bases remaining between them.

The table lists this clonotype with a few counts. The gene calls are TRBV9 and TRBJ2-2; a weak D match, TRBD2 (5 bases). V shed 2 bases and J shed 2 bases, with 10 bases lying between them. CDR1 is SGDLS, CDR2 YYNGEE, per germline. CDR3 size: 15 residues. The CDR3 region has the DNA TGTGCCAGCAGCGTGGCGGGCTATAACACCGGGGAGCTGTTTTTT. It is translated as CASSVAGYNTGELFF.

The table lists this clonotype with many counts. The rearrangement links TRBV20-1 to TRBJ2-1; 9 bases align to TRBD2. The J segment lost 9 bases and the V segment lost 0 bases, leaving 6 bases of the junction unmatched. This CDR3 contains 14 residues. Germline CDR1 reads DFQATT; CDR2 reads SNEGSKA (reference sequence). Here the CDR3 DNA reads TGCAGTGCTAGAGATGTTAGCGGGAGCTTTGAGCAGTTCTTC. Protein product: CSARDVSGSFEQFF.

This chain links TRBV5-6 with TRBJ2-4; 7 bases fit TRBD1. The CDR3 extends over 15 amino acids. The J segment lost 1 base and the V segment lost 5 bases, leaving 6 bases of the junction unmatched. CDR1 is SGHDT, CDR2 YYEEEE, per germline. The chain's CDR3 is CASRRTGLAKNIQYF. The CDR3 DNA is TGTGCCAGCAGACGGACAGGTCTGGCCAAAAACATTCAGTACTTC.

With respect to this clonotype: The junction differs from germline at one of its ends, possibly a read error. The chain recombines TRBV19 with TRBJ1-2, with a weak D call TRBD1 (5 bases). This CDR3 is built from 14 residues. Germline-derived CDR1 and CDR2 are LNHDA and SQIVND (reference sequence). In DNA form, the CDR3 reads TGTGCCAGTAGTGCCCCGGGGGTCTCCTATGTCTACACCTTC. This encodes CASSAPGVSYVYTF.

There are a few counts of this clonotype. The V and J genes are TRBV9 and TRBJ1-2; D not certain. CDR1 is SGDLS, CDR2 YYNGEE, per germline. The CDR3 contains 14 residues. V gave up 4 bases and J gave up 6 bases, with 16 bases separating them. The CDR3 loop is CASSPRTMADGYTF. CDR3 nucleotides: TGTGCCAGCAGCCCGAGAACTATGGCGGATGGCTACACCTTC.

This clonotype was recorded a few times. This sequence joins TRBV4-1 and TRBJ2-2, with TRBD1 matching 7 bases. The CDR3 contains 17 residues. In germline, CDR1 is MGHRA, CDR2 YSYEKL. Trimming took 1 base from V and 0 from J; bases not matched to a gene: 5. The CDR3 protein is CASSQGTGFTNTGELFF. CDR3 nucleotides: TGCGCCAGCAGCCAAGGGACAGGATTCACGAACACCGGGGAGCTGTTTTTT.

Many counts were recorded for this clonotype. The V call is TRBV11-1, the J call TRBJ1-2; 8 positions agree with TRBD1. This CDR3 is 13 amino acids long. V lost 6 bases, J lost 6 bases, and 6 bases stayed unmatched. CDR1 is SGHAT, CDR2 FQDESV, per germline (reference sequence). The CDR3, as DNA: TGTGCCAGCAGTTTCCAGGGGGCAGATGGCTACACCTTC. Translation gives CASSFQGADGYTF.

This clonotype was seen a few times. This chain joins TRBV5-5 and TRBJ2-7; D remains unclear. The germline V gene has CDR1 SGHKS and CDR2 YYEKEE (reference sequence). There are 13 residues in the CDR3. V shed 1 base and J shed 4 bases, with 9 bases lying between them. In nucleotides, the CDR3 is TGTGCCAGCAGCTTGAATTTGGGGTACGAGCAGTACTTC. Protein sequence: CASSLNLGYEQYF. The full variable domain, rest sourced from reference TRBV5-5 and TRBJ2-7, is DAGVTQSPTHLIKTRGQQVTLRCSPISGHKSVSWYQQVLGQGPQFIFQYYEKEERGRGNFPDRFSARQFPNYSSELNVNALLLGDSALYLCASSLNLGYEQYFGPGTRLTVT.

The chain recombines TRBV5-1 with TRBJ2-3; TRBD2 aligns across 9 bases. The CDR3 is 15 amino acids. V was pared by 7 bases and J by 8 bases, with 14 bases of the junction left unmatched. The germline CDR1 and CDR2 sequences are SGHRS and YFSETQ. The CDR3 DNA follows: TGCGCCAGCCAACGGGGTAGCGGGAGTGGAAGTACGCAGTATTTT. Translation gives CASQRGSGSGSTQYF.

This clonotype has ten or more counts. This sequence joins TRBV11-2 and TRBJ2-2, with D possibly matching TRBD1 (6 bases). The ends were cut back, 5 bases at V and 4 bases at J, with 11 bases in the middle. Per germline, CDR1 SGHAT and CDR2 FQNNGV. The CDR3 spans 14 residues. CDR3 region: CASSKQGPTGELFF. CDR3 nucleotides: TGTGCCAGCAGCAAACAGGGCCCCACCGGGGAGCTGTTTTTT.

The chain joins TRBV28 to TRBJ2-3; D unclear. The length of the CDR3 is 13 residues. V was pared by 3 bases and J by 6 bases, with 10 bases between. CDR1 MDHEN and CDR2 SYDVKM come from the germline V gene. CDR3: CASSFVVRDTQYF. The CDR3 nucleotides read TGTGCCAGCAGTTTCGTGGTAAGGGATACGCAGTATTTT.